This is a list of T cell receptor beta chains from one sample in a study of response to subunit inactivated influenza vaccine. TCRdb re-analysed the RT-PCR reads in MiXCR, keeping a single row per CDR3 protein. The table shows 600,000 to 700,000 distinct CDR3 sequences, with around 15% occurring only once. This material consisted of PBMCs from blood, taken less than 15 days before vaccination. These receptors came from a man aged 50-60 years who received an inactivated influenza vaccine. CDR3s include the opening cysteine and the closing phenylalanine or tryptophan. D genes are given only for firm matches. A clone size is listed for some rows: how often the clone was seen (once, few, many), or a class if it is expanded.

v_call	j_call	clone_size	d_call	cdr3_nt	cdr3_aa
TRBV12-3/TRBV12-4	TRBJ2-3	NA	NA	TGTGCCAGCAGTTTTGAGGGTTTTTCCCCAGATACGCAGTATTTT	CASSFEGFSPDTQYF
TRBV7-9	TRBJ1-1	many	NA	TGCGCCAGCAGCTCCCAAGGGACTGAAGCTTTCTTT	CASSSQGTEAFF
TRBV5-1	TRBJ1-3	few	TRBD1	TGCGCCAGCAGCCGACAGGGAGAAGGTGTTGGAAACACCATATATTTT	CASSRQGEGVGNTIYF
TRBV5-1	TRBJ1-5	NA	NA	TGCGCCAGCAGGACCGGGGCCGATCAGCCCCAGCATTTT	CASRTGADQPQHF
TRBV7-2	TRBJ1-2	many	NA	TGTGCCAGCAGCTTAGACAAGGGCTACACCTTC	CASSLDKGYTF
TRBV7-3	TRBJ2-3	NA	TRBD2	TGTGCCAGCAGCTCGGGACTAGCGGGAGTTGGAGATACGCAGTATTTT	CASSSGLAGVGDTQYF
TRBV12-3/TRBV12-4	TRBJ2-1	NA	TRBD2	TGTGCCAGCTCCACTAGCGGGGGGTACAATGAGCAGTTCTTC	CASSTSGGYNEQFF
TRBV15	TRBJ2-7	few	NA	TGTGCCACCAGCAGATTAAAATCAGGGGACGAGCAGTACTTC	CATSRLKSGDEQYF
TRBV13	TRBJ2-3	NA	TRBD1	TGTGCCAGCAGCTTCGACAGGGGATTCACAGATACGCAGTATTTT	CASSFDRGFTDTQYF
TRBV14	TRBJ1-2	few	TRBD1	TGTGCCAGCAGCCAAAGCCCCGGGACAGGTGTTGGCTACACCTTC	CASSQSPGTGVGYTF
TRBV20-1	TRBJ1-2	few	NA	TGCAGTGCCAACGGCGGTATGGACGTCTATGGCTACACCTTC	CSANGGMDVYGYTF
TRBV5-1	TRBJ2-1	many	NA	TGCGCCAGCAGCTTGGGGGCAGGCTACAATGAGCAGTTCTTC	CASSLGAGYNEQFF